This TCR beta chain is drawn from a study of blood T cell repertoires in COVID-19. Study-level background: Sources were T cells, B-cell-depleted T cells, or PBMCs; the material itself was cDNA or gDNA.

Authors' methods: Amplified reference gene primers provided the basis for estimating nucleated cell counts. Using immunoSEQ multiplex PCR, the repertoire was profiled, and TCRdb retains in-frame clones only, with some absent. V and J calls and clone size are given by that table; D and trimming were obtained from the DNA. The sample shows around 300,000 clones, approximately 85% of them seen only once. V lost 1 base to trimming and J lost 8 bases, with 11 bases between them. Germline V gene sequence: CDR1 SGHVS, CDR2 FQNEAQ. The CDR3 is 14 residues long. Concerning this clone: Other DNA sequences in this sample translate to the same CDR3.

This receptor was obtained from a woman aged 70-85 years with acute or convalescent COVID-19. Sequenced input: peripheral blood. The chain has TRBV7-8 and TRBJ1-4; possible D gene TRBD1, 5 bases. The CDR3 loop is CASSLGQGSEKLFF. The CDR3 DNA sequence: TGTGCCAGCAGCTTAGGGCAGGGTAGCGAAAAACTGTTTTTT.